This entry features one T cell receptor (beta chain) sequence. Its antigen has not been determined. Nothing much larger sits one base from this clone, and base qualities are not available. The data derive from a study of T cell responses to AZD1222 COVID-19 vaccine (dated by TCRdb to about 2021). About the full investigation: TCR sequencing covered roughly 230 trial participants: nearly 210 given two doses of AZD1222 and 26 given two doses of MenACWY control vaccine. Trial participants were enrolled into age subgroups of 18-55, 56-69 and 70-plus years, which contained roughly 140, 27 and 60 TCR-sequenced participants, respectively. The research as a whole found: Participants were mostly white British and included more females than males, and it was suggested by the authors that clonal diversity may have been underestimated. A significant rise in spike-specific TCR breadth and depth was observed after two AZD1222 doses relative to day 0 and relative to MenACWY recipients. Conclusions about previously exposed vaccinees are limited because only six or seven AZD1222 recipients were SARS-CoV-2 seropositive at baseline. Because no day 14 peak-response samples were available, the repertoires could be characterized only after the peak T cell response. The whole spike protein was spanned by vaccine-associated CD4 TCRs, and dominant responses were seen in regions 160-218 and 743-854. Reportedly, almost half of the unique spike-specific TCRs recognized epitopes lying outside the regions that are mutated in the B.1.351 and B.1.1.7 variants. The 56-69-year group was small, and its depth increase did not reach significance, likely because of low power.

Trimming takes 0 bases from V and 6 bases from J, and the germline ends sit 9 bases apart. CDR3 length: 14 amino acids, cysteine to phenylalanine. Solely the CDR3 DNA is kept, with 42 bases framed from the first base. Via the germline V gene, CDR1 is SGDLS and CDR2 YYNGEE. The CDR3 regions of human TCRbeta chains were analyzed by immunosequencing. As for how the authors treated the data: Repertoire TCRs were matched against a reference library of SARS-CoV-2-specific TCRs generated with the MIRA antigen-specificity platform. Breadth was defined as the fraction of unique TCRs that were SARS-CoV-2-associated, and depth was defined as the fraction of total T cells that were SARS-CoV-2-associated. Using the MIRA data, every spike-specific TCR was mapped to the spike region that the TCR reacted to and assigned to either a CD4 or a CD8 class. Log10-transformed breadth and depth values were compared by one-way ANOVA with Sidak's multiple comparisons tests. TCRdb holds this immuneACCESS table with in-frame rearrangements only. Some clones are missing; in checked studies, unresolved V genes explain under half, and the rest has no known cause. V, J and clone size were drawn from that table, and D and trimming were deduced from the DNA. Counted in this sample were about 130,000 clones; approximately 92% of them appeared once. The ten largest clonotypes hold about 6.7% of the sample.

The sample's time point label, in plain terms: about 28 days (+/-7) after the second vaccine dose. Because spike-specific TCR depth and breadth did not differ between the two schedules, AZD1222 recipients who got a second dose at roughly 4 weeks were pooled with those who got a second dose at roughly 12 weeks. The vaccinee samples were drawn from two UK trials, COV001 and COV002, one of which was a single-blind randomized controlled phase 2/3 trial testing AZD1222 (ChAdOx1 nCoV-19) in healthy adults. Trial participant PBMC samples were collected at day 0 and day 28 after the second dose for TCRbeta chain sequencing.

The origin of this receptor is an adult who received the AZD1222 COVID-19 vaccine. The chain uses TRBV9 and TRBJ2-2; no D segment can be confidently identified. The source was peripheral blood, collected 28 days after the second AZD1222 dose. The CDR3 loop reads CASSVDSYAGELFF. The bases are TGTGCCAGCAGCGTAGACAGTTACGCCGGGGAGCTGTTTTTT.